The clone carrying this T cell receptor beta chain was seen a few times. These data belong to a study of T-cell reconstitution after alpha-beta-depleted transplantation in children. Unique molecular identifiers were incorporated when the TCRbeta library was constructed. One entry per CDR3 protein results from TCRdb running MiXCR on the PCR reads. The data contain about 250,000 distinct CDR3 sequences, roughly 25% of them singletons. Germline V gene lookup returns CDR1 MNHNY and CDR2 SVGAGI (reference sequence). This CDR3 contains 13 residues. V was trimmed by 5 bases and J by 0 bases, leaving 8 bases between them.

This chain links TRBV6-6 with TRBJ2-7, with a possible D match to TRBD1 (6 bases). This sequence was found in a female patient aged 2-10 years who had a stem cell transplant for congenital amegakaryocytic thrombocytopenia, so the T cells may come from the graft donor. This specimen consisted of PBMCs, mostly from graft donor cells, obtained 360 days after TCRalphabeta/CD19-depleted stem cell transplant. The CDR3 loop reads CASSRDNSYEQYF. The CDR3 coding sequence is TGTGCCAGCAGTAGGGACAACTCCTACGAGCAGTACTTC.